These 20 T cell receptor beta chains came from one sample sequenced in a study of cytomegalovirus exposure and HLA in healthy donors. The PCR contained 60 Vbeta and 13 Jbeta primers. Profiled with immunoSEQ multiplex PCR; TCRdb holds only in-frame clones, not every one. The table for this sample gives approximately 210,000 clones. The specimen was PBMCs. The receptors stem from a young woman in good health and CMV-seropositive.

The chain combines TRBV10-1 with TRBJ2-1; TRBD2 might be the D (5 bases). V lost 5 bases and J lost 4, with 9 bases in between. The CDR3 consists of 13 residues. From germline, CDR1 is WNHNN and CDR2 SYGVQD (reference sequence). In DNA form, the CDR3 reads TGCGCCAGCAGTCCTGACTATTACAATGAGCAGTTCTTC. The encoded protein is CASSPDYYNEQFF.

The V and J genes are TRBV15 and TRBJ2-5; possible D gene TRBD2, 5 bases. This CDR3 is built from 16 residues. Germline CDR1 is LNHNV and CDR2 is YYDKDF (reference sequence). Trimming shortened V by 2 bases and J by 7 bases, and 20 bases separated the two germline ends. CDR3 nucleotide sequence: TGTGCCACCAGCAGATCCCGCGGGTCATTGTCAGGGACCCAGTACTTC. This encodes CATSRSRGSLSGTQYF.

The rearrangement links TRBV9 to TRBJ1-2; the D gene is possibly TRBD1 (5 bases). The CDR3 runs to 17 residues. Germline CDR1 and CDR2: SGDLS and YYNGEE. Trimming removed 0 bases at V and 4 bases at J, with 19 bases between. In DNA, the CDR3 is TGTGCCAGCAGCGTAGGGGCAGGGATCCTGGGGCGCTATGGCTACACCTTC. Translating gives CASSVGAGILGRYGYTF. The entire variable domain, with the rest obtained from reference TRBV9 and TRBJ1-2, is as follows: DSGVTQTPKHLITATGQRVTLRCSPRSGDLSVYWYQQSLDQGLQFLIQYYNGEERAKGNILERFSAQQFPDLHSELNLSSLELGDSALYFCASSVGAGILGRYGYTFGSGTRLTVV.

CDR3 in amino acids: CSARGREWQFF. The CDR3 bases are TGCAGTGCTAGAGGCCGGGAATGGCAGTTCTTC. The rearrangement joins TRBV20-1 to TRBJ2-1, with D perhaps TRBD2 (5 bases). Trimming stripped 1 base from V and 12 bases from J, with 10 bases between. Germline CDR1 is DFQATT and CDR2 is SNEGSKA (reference sequence). The CDR3 runs to 11 residues.

The chain recombines TRBV25-1 with TRBJ2-1, with D hard to call. Looked up from germline, CDR1 is MGHDK and CDR2 is SYGVNS. The CDR3 is made up of 14 amino acids. V was clipped by 2 bases and J by 2 bases, with 7 bases between them. In DNA, the CDR3 is TGTGCCAGCAGTGAAAGTAGCACCTACAATGAGCAGTTCTTC. Encoded protein: CASSESSTYNEQFF.

The rearrangement links TRBV9 to TRBJ2-3; 9 bases agree with TRBD2. The CDR3 totals 16 residues. Germline V gene lookup returns CDR1 SGDLS and CDR2 YYNGEE. Germline trimming cut 0 bases from V and 1 base from J; bases unmatched to any gene: 3. Here the CDR3 reads CASSVGASGGTDTQYF. CDR3 in DNA: TGTGCCAGCAGCGTAGGGGCTAGCGGGGGCACAGATACGCAGTATTTT.

This chain connects TRBV5-3 to TRBJ1-4; 8 nucleotides agree with TRBD1. TRBV5-3 is sorted into the ORF group, with uncertain function. V was clipped by 3 bases and J by 7 bases; unmatched bases: 5. This CDR3 has 14 amino acids. The CDR3 spells CARSCRGRSEKLFF. CDR3 DNA: TGTGCCAGAAGCTGCAGGGGGCGCAGTGAAAAACTGTTTTTT.

The chain employs TRBV15 and TRBJ2-3; 10 bases match TRBD2. The CDR3 runs to 17 residues. The germline V gene encodes CDR1 LNHNV and CDR2 YYDKDF (reference sequence). V shed 0 bases, J shed 6 bases, and the junction held 9 bases outside the gene matches. CDR3 nucleotides: TGTGCCACCAGCAGAGATCGAGGAGCGGGGGGGCTGGATACGCAGTATTTT. Its translation is CATSRDRGAGGLDTQYF.

The chain combines TRBV19 with TRBJ2-1; maybe TRBD1 (5 bases). V lost 2 bases, J lost 6 bases, and 14 bases lay in between. Germline V CDR1 and CDR2: LNHDA, SQIVND (reference sequence). CDR3 size: 15 residues. The CDR3: CASSITRRAINEQFF. The CDR3 DNA reads TGTGCCAGTAGTATAACTCGCAGGGCTATCAATGAGCAGTTCTTC.

This rearrangement joins TRBV28 to TRBJ2-1; weak D call: TRBD1 (6 bases). Germline V gene data show CDR1 as MDHEN and CDR2 as SYDVKM. Trimming cost V 2 bases and J 14 bases, with 16 bases left between them. This CDR3 contains 13 residues. In DNA form, the CDR3 reads TGTGCCAGCAGTTTACAACAGCAGGGGACGGAGTTCTTC. Its translation: CASSLQQQGTEFF.

This chain joins TRBV2 and TRBJ1-4, with TRBD1 matching over 8 bases. V dropped 6 bases and J dropped 8; count of bases not matched to a gene: 8. The germline V gene encodes CDR1 SNHLY and CDR2 FYNNEI. The CDR3 consists of 14 residues. CDR3 sequence: CASSPGGAGEKLFF. The CDR3 nucleotides read TGTGCCAGCAGCCCAGGGGGCGCTGGGGAAAAACTGTTTTTT.

The V and J genes are TRBV27 and TRBJ1-2; 8 nucleotides line up with TRBD1. V gave up 5 bases and J gave up 8 bases; unmatched junction bases: 10. Germline V gene data show CDR1 as MNHEY and CDR2 as SMNVEV (reference sequence). This CDR3 contains 14 residues. The CDR3 region is CASSPSDRVRGYTF. CDR3 coding DNA: TGTGCCAGCAGTCCCTCGGACAGGGTGCGCGGCTACACCTTC.

J is TRBJ2-7 and V is TRBV29-1; maybe TRBD2 (5 bases). The germline CDR1 and CDR2 sequences are SQVTM and ANQGSEA. V lost 4 bases, J lost 6 bases, and 10 bases lay in between. The CDR3 is made up of 11 amino acids. The DNA for the CDR3 is TGCAGCGTTGTGTGGGGAGCCGAGCAGTACTTC. Translated, it gives CSVVWGAEQYF.

V usage is TRBV6-5 and J usage is TRBJ1-3; D is ambiguous. The CDR3 is made up of 15 amino acids. V lost 6 bases to trimming and J lost 4 bases, with 16 bases between them. Germline values: CDR1 MNHEY, CDR2 SVGAGI. The CDR3 reads CASSSGQIRGNTIYF. DNA of the CDR3: TGTGCCAGCAGCAGCGGCCAGATTAGGGGAAACACCATATATTTT.

The chain links TRBV21-1 to TRBJ2-3; TRBD2, as called in the table, went unchecked against the DNA. TRBV21-1 is labeled a pseudogene. The CDR3 contains 22 residues. Here the CDR3 DNA reads TGTGCCAGCAGCAAAAAGGGGGGGACTAGCGGGGATCAAACTCCGGGCACAGATACGCAGTATTTT. Translated: CASSKKGGTSGDQTPGTDTQYF.

The chain couples TRBV5-1 to TRBJ1-1, with D possibly TRBD1 on 6 matching bases. Germline lookup yields CDR1 SGHRS and CDR2 YFSETQ. The CDR3 has 13 residues. The V gene lost 5 bases and the J gene lost 1 base, with 9 bases spanning the gap. CDR3 sequence: CASRQQGNTEAFF. CDR3 nucleotides: TGCGCCAGCAGACAACAGGGGAACACTGAAGCTTTCTTT.

The chain joins TRBV9 to TRBJ1-3, with 8 bases matching TRBD1. The germline V gene has CDR1 SGDLS and CDR2 YYNGEE. Losses at the gene ends were 5 bases for V and 3 bases for J; bases not matched to a gene: 4. The CDR3 covers 14 residues. This CDR3 reads CASRGQGGGNTIYF. The CDR3, as DNA: TGTGCCAGCAGAGGACAGGGTGGTGGAAACACCATATATTTT.

The chain links TRBV19 to TRBJ2-7, with D perhaps matching TRBD2 (6 bases). V lost 8 bases and J 3 bases, leaving 23 bases between the germline ends. The germline gives CDR1 LNHDA, CDR2 SQIVND (reference sequence). This CDR3 is 16 amino acids long. CDR3 in amino acids: CASRRVRAEGIYEQYF. For the CDR3, the DNA is TGTGCCAGTCGACGGGTCAGGGCGGAGGGGATCTACGAGCAGTACTTC.

CDR3 sequence: CASSVLEGTEAFF. CDR3 nucleotide sequence: TGTGCCAGCAGCGTACTCGAGGGCACTGAAGCTTTCTTT. The rearrangement links TRBV6-5 to TRBJ1-1; D call uncertain. Germline CDR1 reads MNHEY; CDR2 reads SVGAGI. Trimming shortened V by 6 bases and J by 4 bases, and 12 bases separated the two germline ends. The CDR3 contains 13 residues.

This rearrangement joins TRBV11-2 to TRBJ1-5, with D possibly TRBD1 on 5 matching bases. V lost 5 bases and J lost 7, with 15 bases in between. The CDR3 length is 14 residues. CDR1 is SGHAT and CDR2 is FQNNGV in the germline V gene. CDR3 coding DNA: TGTGCCAGCAGCCAGGGAGGATGGTTGCAGCCCCAGCATTTT. Translating gives CASSQGGWLQPQHF. Complete variable domain (other parts from reference TRBV11-2 and TRBJ1-5): EAGVAQSPRYKIIEKRQSVAFWCNPISGHATLYWYQQILGQGPKLLIQFQNNGVVDDSQLPKDRFSAERLKGVDSTLKIQPAKLEDSAVYLCASSQGGWLQPQHFGDGTRLSIL.